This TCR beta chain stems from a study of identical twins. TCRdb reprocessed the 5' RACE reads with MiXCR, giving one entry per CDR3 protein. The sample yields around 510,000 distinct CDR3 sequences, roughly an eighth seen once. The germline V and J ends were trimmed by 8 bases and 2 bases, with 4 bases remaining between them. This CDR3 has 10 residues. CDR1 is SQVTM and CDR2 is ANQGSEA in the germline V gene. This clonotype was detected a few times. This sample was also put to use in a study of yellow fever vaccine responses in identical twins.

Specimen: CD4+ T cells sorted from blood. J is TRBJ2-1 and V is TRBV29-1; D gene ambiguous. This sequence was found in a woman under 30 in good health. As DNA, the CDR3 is TGCAGCACAACCTACAATGAGCAGTTCTTC. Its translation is CSTTYNEQFF.